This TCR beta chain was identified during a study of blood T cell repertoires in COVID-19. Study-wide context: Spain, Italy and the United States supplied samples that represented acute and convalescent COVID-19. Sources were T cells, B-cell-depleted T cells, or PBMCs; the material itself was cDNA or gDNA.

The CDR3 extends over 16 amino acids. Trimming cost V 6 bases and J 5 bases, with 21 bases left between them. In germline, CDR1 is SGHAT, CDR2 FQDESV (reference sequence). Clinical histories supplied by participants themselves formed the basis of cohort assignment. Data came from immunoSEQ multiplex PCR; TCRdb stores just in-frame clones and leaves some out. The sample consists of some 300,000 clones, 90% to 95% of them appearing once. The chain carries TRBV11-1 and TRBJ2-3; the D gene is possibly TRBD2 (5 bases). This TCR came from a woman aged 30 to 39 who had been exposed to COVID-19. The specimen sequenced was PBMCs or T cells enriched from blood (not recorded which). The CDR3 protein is CASSKPGLGAVDTQYF. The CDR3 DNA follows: TGTGCCAGCAGTAAACCAGGACTGGGCGCTGTAGATACGCAGTATTTT. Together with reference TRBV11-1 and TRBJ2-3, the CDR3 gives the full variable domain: EAEVAQSPRYKITEKSQAVAFWCDPISGHATLYWYRQILGQGPELLVQFQDESVVDDSQLPKDRFSAERLKGVDSTLKIQPAELGDSAMYLCASSKPGLGAVDTQYFGPGTRLTVL.